These 9 T cell receptor beta chains were all obtained from the same sample, sequenced in a study of blood T cell repertoires in COVID-19. Here immunoSEQ multiplex PCR was the method, and the copy in TCRdb shows in-frame clones only, minus some. The sample carries roughly 76,000 clones, around 89% recorded once. Material for sequencing was PBMCs or T cells enriched from blood (not recorded which). The receptors were gathered from a woman between 50 and 59 years old with acute COVID-19.

The chain is built from TRBV6-5 and TRBJ2-1, with 9 bases fitting TRBD2. With 6 bases clipped from V and 15 bases from J, the junction kept 18 bases outside the gene matches. The CDR3 has 15 residues. CDR1 is MNHEY, CDR2 SVGAGI, per germline. CDR3 nucleotide sequence: TGTGCCAGCAGCCTTCGACCGGGACTAGCTTCAATCCGGTTCTTC. This translates into CASSLRPGLASIRFF.

The chain uses TRBV18 and TRBJ1-4; D is undetermined. Trimming removed 4 bases from V and 0 bases from J, with 12 bases in between. The CDR3 is 16 amino acids. Germline V lookup: CDR1 KGHSH, CDR2 LQKENI. Here the CDR3 reads CASSLLTPPTNEKLFF. Written as DNA, the CDR3 is TGTGCCAGCTCACTGTTGACACCTCCAACTAATGAAAAACTGTTTTTT.

The rearrangement joins TRBV18 to TRBJ1-3, with 7 bases aligning to TRBD1. The germline V gene encodes CDR1 KGHSH and CDR2 LQKENI. The CDR3 is made up of 15 amino acids. V trimming: 3 bases; J trimming: 3 bases; junction bases outside the gene matches: 5. The CDR3 DNA reads as TGTGCCAGCTCACCCGGGACAGTAGGTGGAAACACCATATATTTT. Amino acids: CASSPGTVGGNTIYF.

The J gene is TRBJ1-5, the V gene TRBV18, with D maybe TRBD1 (5 bases). Germline V gene data show CDR1 as KGHSH and CDR2 as LQKENI. The V end was cut by 1 base, the J end by 6 bases, with 19 bases between. CDR3 size: 17 residues. CDR3 nucleotides: TGTGCCAGCTCACCACAGGTTTTAGGGGAACGGTCTCAGCCCCAGCATTTT. Translated, it gives CASSPQVLGERSQPQHF.

V usage is TRBV9 and J usage is TRBJ2-7, with TRBD1 identical over 12 bases. CDR1 and CDR2 from the germline V gene are SGDLS and YYNGEE. The junction had 19 bases not matched to a gene; V was cut back by 0 bases and J by 12 bases. The CDR3 loop spans 18 amino acids. In DNA, the CDR3 is TGTGCCAGCAGCGTAGATGGGCCGGAGGGGACAGGGGGCTCAGGGTTGTACTTC. Translation: CASSVDGPEGTGGSGLYF. The variable domain in full, completed from reference TRBV9 and TRBJ2-7, reads DSGVTQTPKHLITATGQRVTLRCSPRSGDLSVYWYQQSLDQGLQFLIQYYNGEERAKGNILERFSAQQFPDLHSELNLSSLELGDSALYFCASSVDGPEGTGGSGLYFGPGTRLTVT.

The V call is TRBV15, the J call TRBJ2-5; 10 bases are shared with TRBD2. Germline V gene lookup returns CDR1 LNHNV and CDR2 YYDKDF (reference sequence). J was trimmed by 1 base and V by 0 bases; bases with no gene match: 8. CDR3 length: 18 residues. This CDR3 reads CATSRDPSGRVIQETQYF. In DNA form, the CDR3 reads TGTGCCACCAGCAGAGACCCAAGCGGGAGGGTAATCCAAGAGACCCAGTACTTC.

This clone was detected only once. This chain connects TRBV30 to TRBJ2-1, with 9 bases identical to TRBD2. The CDR3 covers 13 residues. V was clipped by 8 bases and J by 8 bases; unmatched bases: 10. Germline loops: CDR1 GTSNPN, CDR2 SVGIG (reference sequence). This CDR3 is CAGIGTSTHEQFF. CDR3 DNA sequence: TGTGCCGGCATCGGGACTAGCACTCATGAGCAGTTCTTC.

The chain recombines TRBV30 with TRBJ1-4, with D maybe TRBD1 (5 bases). The length of the CDR3 is 16 residues. CDR1 and CDR2 (germline): GTSNPN, SVGIG (reference sequence). Between the trimmed V and J ends, which lost 0 bases and 7 bases, there was a span of 18 bases. The CDR3 DNA reads as TGTGCCTGGAGTGTCGCTTGGAGTCAGGGCGGTGAAAAACTGTTTTTT. Its translation: CAWSVAWSQGGEKLFF.

The chain joins TRBV5-1 to TRBJ2-2; 7 nucleotides line up with TRBD1. The trim removed 4 bases at V and 3 bases at J, leaving 6 bases unmatched. CDR3 length: 15 residues. Per germline, CDR1 SGHRS and CDR2 YFSETQ. CDR3 residues: CASSTGTAHTGELFF. For the CDR3, the DNA is TGCGCCAGCAGCACCGGGACAGCCCACACCGGGGAGCTGTTTTTT.